The 25 T cell receptor beta chains listed next were all sequenced from one sample in a study of cytomegalovirus exposure and HLA in healthy donors. PCR primers comprised 60 Vbeta and 13 Jbeta primers. The assay was immunoSEQ multiplex PCR, and TCRdb's table has in-frame clones only and misses some. The table counts tens of thousands of clones; roughly 22% lies in the top ten. Sequencing was done on a sample of PBMCs. Receptors originate from a man in his fifties or sixties in good health and CMV-seropositive.

The chain is built from TRBV5-1 and TRBJ1-1; 7 nucleotides agree with TRBD1. The junction had 8 bases not matched to a gene; V was cut back by 0 bases and J by 6 bases. Germline CDR1 SGHRS, CDR2 YFSETQ. The CDR3 is 15 amino acids. CDR3 in DNA: TGCGCCAGCAGCTTGGCCCTACAGGGGATGGCTGAAGCTTTCTTT. Translation: CASSLALQGMAEAFF.

The chain carries TRBV6-1 and TRBJ2-1, with a possible D match to TRBD1 (6 bases). CDR1 and CDR2 (germline): MNHNS, SASEGT. Trimming took off 3 bases at V and 5 bases at J, with 17 bases between the two ends. This CDR3 is built from 16 residues. The CDR3 DNA is TGTGCCAGCAGTGAGGGGGCCACGCATACCCACAATGAGCAGTTCTTC. It encodes CASSEGATHTHNEQFF.

The chain recombines TRBV7-8 with TRBJ1-5; the D gene is possibly TRBD1 (5 bases). Trimming removed 4 bases at V and 1 base at J, with 11 bases between. The CDR3 is made up of 15 amino acids. The germline V gene encodes CDR1 SGHVS and CDR2 FQNEAQ. DNA for the CDR3: TGTGCCAGCAGCTCCGAGGGACTCAGCAATCAGCCCCAGCATTTT. This translates into CASSSEGLSNQPQHF.

The CDR3 loop is CASSLGLGGPPYEQYF. CDR3 coding DNA: TGTGCCAGCAGCTTAGGCCTAGGAGGTCCTCCCTACGAGCAGTACTTC. This chain joins TRBV13 and TRBJ2-7, with a possible D match to TRBD2 (5 bases). This CDR3 is 16 amino acids long. From germline, CDR1 is PRHDT and CDR2 FYEKMQ (reference sequence). V gave up 0 bases and J gave up 2 bases, with 14 bases separating them.

The genes are TRBV19 and TRBJ2-2; 7 bases are shared with TRBD2. V shed 7 bases, J shed 8 bases, and the junction held 10 bases outside the gene matches. Germline CDR1 is LNHDA and CDR2 is SQIVND (reference sequence). The CDR3 totals 14 residues. The CDR3 sequence is CASTMAGEGGELFF. As DNA, the CDR3 is TGTGCCAGTACTATGGCGGGAGAAGGAGGGGAGCTGTTTTTT.

The chain recombines TRBV5-1 with TRBJ2-2, with 7 bases fitting TRBD1. Trimming removed 2 bases from V and 5 bases from J; junction bases left unmatched: 3. The CDR3 is made up of 14 amino acids. CDR1 is SGHRS and CDR2 is YFSETQ in the germline V gene. CDR3 amino acids: CASSFEGATGELFF. The CDR3 DNA sequence: TGCGCCAGCAGCTTTGAGGGGGCGACCGGGGAGCTGTTTTTT.

The chain carries TRBV7-2 and TRBJ1-5; TRBD1 matches at 8 bases. The CDR3 has 14 residues. CDR1 and CDR2 (germline): SGHTA, FQGNSA. The trim removed 5 bases at V and 3 bases at J, leaving 3 bases unmatched. CDR3 sequence reads: CASSRQGTNQPQHF. CDR3 bases: TGTGCCAGCAGCCGACAGGGGACCAATCAGCCCCAGCATTTT. The variable domain in full, with the rest retrieved from reference TRBV7-2 and TRBJ1-5, is GAGVSQSPSNKVTEKGKDVELRCDPISGHTALYWYRQSLGQGLEFLIYFQGNSAPDKSGLPSDRFSAERTGGSVSTLTIQRTQQEDSAVYLCASSRQGTNQPQHFGDGTRLSIL.

This chain links TRBV20-1 with TRBJ2-7; the D is unclear. V lost 3 bases, J lost 3 bases, and 6 bases lay in between. The CDR3 is 11 amino acids. Germline CDR1 and CDR2: DFQATT and SNEGSKA (reference sequence). CDR3: CSARPGYEQYF. CDR3 coding DNA: TGCAGTGCTAGGCCCGGCTACGAGCAGTACTTC.

The chain links TRBV5-6 to TRBJ2-5; D is undetermined. The germline V gene encodes CDR1 SGHDT and CDR2 YYEEEE. This CDR3 contains 12 residues. V gave up 4 bases and J gave up 4 bases, with 8 bases separating them. Here the CDR3 DNA reads TGTGCCAGCAGCCTGACACGAGAGACCCAGTACTTC. Protein sequence: CASSLTRETQYF.

The J gene is TRBJ1-2, the V gene TRBV6-1, with TRBD1 matching 9 bases. This CDR3 has 15 residues. The junction had 8 bases not matched to a gene; V was cut back by 3 bases and J by 6 bases. CDR1 is MNHNS, CDR2 SASEGT, per germline. For the CDR3, the DNA is TGTGCCAGCAGTGACCTGACGACAGGGGGGCATGGCTACACCTTC. The encoded protein is CASSDLTTGGHGYTF.

Comment on this clone: A read error may produce the germline difference seen at one junction end. This CDR3 is CASSEAFRDSNQHQHF. The CDR3 nucleotides are TGTGCCAGCAGTGAAGCATTCCGGGACAGTAATCAGCACCAGCATTTT. The V gene is TRBV6-1, the J gene TRBJ1-5; 7 positions agree with TRBD1. CDR3 length: 16 amino acids. CDR1 and CDR2 (germline): MNHNS, SASEGT.

The chain links TRBV4-2 to TRBJ2-3; TRBD1 agrees at 8 bases. J lost 1 base, V lost 4 bases, and 10 bases had no gene match. CDR1 is LGHNA, CDR2 YNFKEQ, per germline. The CDR3 spans 17 residues. In nucleotides, the CDR3 is TGTGCCAGCAGCCGAACCCTGACAGGGGTTGGCACAGATACGCAGTATTTT. Translation gives CASSRTLTGVGTDTQYF.

The chain's CDR3 is CASSLDPGIGANYGYTF. The CDR3 DNA reads TGTGCCAGCAGCTTAGATCCGGGGATCGGGGCTAACTATGGCTACACCTTC. The chain is built from TRBV7-9 and TRBJ1-2; D call uncertain. The CDR3 extends over 17 amino acids. Trimming removed 1 base from V and 0 bases from J, with 15 bases in between. Germline values: CDR1 SEHNR, CDR2 FQNEAQ (reference sequence).

The chain recombines TRBV6-5 with TRBJ1-1; 7 positions match TRBD1. Looked up from germline, CDR1 is MNHEY and CDR2 is SVGAGI. CDR3 size: 15 residues. V lost 6 bases, J lost 4 bases, and 11 bases stayed unmatched. The CDR3 nucleotides read TGTGCCAGCAGACACGAAAGACAGGGAGCCACTGAAGCTTTCTTT. It specifies CASRHERQGATEAFF.

J is TRBJ1-3 and V is TRBV7-2; 7 nucleotides match TRBD1. Germline V gives CDR1 SGHTA, CDR2 FQGNSA. V trimming: 5 bases; J trimming: 9 bases; junction bases outside the gene matches: 7. The length of the CDR3 is 13 residues. CDR3 in amino acids: CASSARQGGTIYF. For the CDR3, the DNA is TGTGCCAGCAGCGCCAGACAGGGAGGCACCATATATTTT.

The rearrangement uses TRBV18 and TRBJ2-2, with TRBD1 matching over 10 bases. V shed 6 bases and J 4 bases; nucleotides not matched to a gene: 8. Germline V gene data show CDR1 as KGHSH and CDR2 as LQKENI. The CDR3 runs 16 residues. The CDR3 region has the DNA TGTGCCAGCTCTACTTCCCGGACAGGGGGCACCGGGGAGCTGTTTTTT. Its translation is CASSTSRTGGTGELFF. The variable domain in full, completed from reference TRBV18 and TRBJ2-2, reads NAGVMQNPRHLVRRRGQEARLRCSPMKGHSHVYWYRQLPEEGLKFMVYLQKENIIDESGMPKERFSAEFPKEGPSILRIQQVVRGDSAAYFCASSTSRTGGTGELFFGEGSRLTVL.

V gene TRBV30 combines with J gene TRBJ1-4; no clear D. The V gene's germline CDR1 is GTSNPN and CDR2 SVGIG (reference sequence). This CDR3 comprises 15 residues. Trimming cost V 0 bases and J 2 bases, with 10 bases left between them. CDR3 in amino acids: CAWSVRGGTNEKLFF. In DNA, the CDR3 is TGTGCCTGGAGTGTACGCGGAGGGACTAATGAAAAACTGTTTTTT.

CDR3 nucleotides: TGCGCCAGCAGCCAAACCGCTAGCGGGAGGAGGGACAATGAGCAGTTCTTC. Its translation: CASSQTASGRRDNEQFF. The chain is built from TRBV4-1 and TRBJ2-1; 11 bases agree with TRBD2. Germline-derived CDR1 and CDR2 are MGHRA and YSYEKL. Trimming removed 2 bases from V and 5 bases from J; junction bases left unmatched: 8. There are 17 residues in the CDR3.

This CDR3 is CASSLVGNTEAFF. CDR3 bases: TGTGCCAGCAGCTTAGTCGGGAACACTGAAGCTTTCTTT. The chain couples TRBV7-8 to TRBJ1-1, with no clear D. The V end was cut by 1 base, the J end by 1 base, with 4 bases between. Germline V CDR1 and CDR2: SGHVS, FQNEAQ. The CDR3 spans 13 residues.

The V call is TRBV7-9, the J call TRBJ1-2; a possible D gene is TRBD1 (6 bases). The V gene's germline CDR1 is SEHNR and CDR2 FQNEAQ (reference sequence). The CDR3 runs to 12 residues. V gave up 2 bases and J gave up 12 bases, with 13 bases separating them. CDR3 nucleotide sequence: TGTGCCAGCAGCTTAAGTACAGGGATTAACACCTTC. Translated, it gives CASSLSTGINTF.

The CDR3 DNA reads as TGTGCCAGCAGCCCCGGCGGGACTAGCGTTTACGAGCAGTACTTC. Its protein product is CASSPGGTSVYEQYF. The chain combines TRBV7-9 with TRBJ2-7; 10 nucleotides align to TRBD2. Germline loops: CDR1 SEHNR, CDR2 FQNEAQ (reference sequence). The junction had 8 bases not matched to a gene; V was cut back by 5 bases and J by 4 bases. The CDR3 length is 15 residues. The full variable domain, in which reference TRBV7-9 and TRBJ2-7 provide the parts outside the CDR3, is DTGVSQNPRHKITKRGQNVTFRCDPISEHNRLYWYRQTLGQGPEFLTYFQNEAQLEKSRLLSDRFSAERPKGSFSTLEIQRTEQGDSAMYLCASSPGGTSVYEQYFGPGTRLTVT.

This clone is called medium-sized (0.01 to 0.1%) based on its frequency. The CDR3 is CASSLDAAGYTF. The CDR3 DNA is TGCGCCAGCAGCTTGGACGCGGCCGGCTACACCTTC. J is TRBJ1-2 and V is TRBV5-1; D uncertain. Germline CDR1 and CDR2: SGHRS and YFSETQ. Trimming took off 0 bases at V and 8 bases at J, with 8 bases between the two ends. The CDR3 loop spans 12 amino acids.

J is TRBJ1-1 and V is TRBV5-1; no firm D call. Germline assignment: CDR1 SGHRS and CDR2 YFSETQ. Trimming cost V 0 bases and J 1 base, with 7 bases left between them. This CDR3 comprises 14 residues. The CDR3 here is CASSLVSGNTEAFF. The CDR3, as DNA: TGCGCCAGCAGCTTGGTTTCCGGGAACACTGAAGCTTTCTTT.

The CDR3 DNA reads as TGTGCCAGCAGGGTGGGACAGGTCCGCACAGATACGCAGTATTTT. It specifies CASRVGQVRTDTQYF. The chain links TRBV2 to TRBJ2-3; 8 bases match TRBD1. The ends lost 6 bases at V and 1 base at J; junction bases unmatched: 6. The CDR3 sequence is 15 residues long. CDR1 and CDR2 (germline): SNHLY, FYNNEI.

The chain joins TRBV10-3 to TRBJ2-5, with D unresolved. Deletions cut 0 bases from V and 5 bases from J, with 4 bases between. CDR3 size: 12 residues. The germline V gene has CDR1 ENHRY and CDR2 SYGVKD. Written as DNA, the CDR3 is TGTGCCATCAGTGAGTCGTCTGAGACCCAGTACTTC. Its protein is CAISESSETQYF.